Listed here are 3 T cell receptor beta chains from one sample, sequenced in a study of shared clonotypes between healthy human individuals. The table came from immunoSEQ multiplex PCR; TCRdb's copy has only in-frame clones and leaves some out. Of about 700,000 clones listed, approximately 79% are singletons. Sequencing used memory CD4+ T cells sorted from blood. Subset meaning: CD45RA-negative fraction. The origin of the receptors is a woman aged 25-40 years in good health.

In regard to this clone: Other DNA variants within this sample encode the same CDR3. This CDR3 reads CASSLNRANYGYTF. CDR3 coding DNA: TGTGCCAGCAGTTTAAACAGGGCTAACTATGGCTACACCTTC. This chain connects TRBV28 to TRBJ1-2; the D gene is possibly TRBD1 (6 bases). The length of the CDR3 is 14 residues. Germline CDR1 is MDHEN and CDR2 is SYDVKM. Trimming cost V 2 bases and J 0 bases, with 7 bases left between them.

V is TRBV19 and J is TRBJ1-1; D perhaps matches TRBD1 (5 bases). This CDR3 contains 14 residues. V was clipped by 6 bases and J by 1 base, with 12 bases between them. Germline CDR1 reads LNHDA; CDR2 reads SQIVND (reference sequence). CDR3 in DNA: TGTGCCAGTAGGGGGGGATTAAGGAACACTGAAGCTTTCTTT. It specifies CASRGGLRNTEAFF.

The chain is built from TRBV28 and TRBJ2-5; TRBD1 agrees at 8 bases. The CDR3 has 14 residues. CDR1 is MDHEN, CDR2 SYDVKM, per germline. V shed 5 bases, J shed 5 bases, and the junction held 7 bases outside the gene matches. In nucleotides, the CDR3 is TGTGCCAGCAGTGACAAAGACAGGGGCGAGACCCAGTACTTC. It is translated as CASSDKDRGETQYF.